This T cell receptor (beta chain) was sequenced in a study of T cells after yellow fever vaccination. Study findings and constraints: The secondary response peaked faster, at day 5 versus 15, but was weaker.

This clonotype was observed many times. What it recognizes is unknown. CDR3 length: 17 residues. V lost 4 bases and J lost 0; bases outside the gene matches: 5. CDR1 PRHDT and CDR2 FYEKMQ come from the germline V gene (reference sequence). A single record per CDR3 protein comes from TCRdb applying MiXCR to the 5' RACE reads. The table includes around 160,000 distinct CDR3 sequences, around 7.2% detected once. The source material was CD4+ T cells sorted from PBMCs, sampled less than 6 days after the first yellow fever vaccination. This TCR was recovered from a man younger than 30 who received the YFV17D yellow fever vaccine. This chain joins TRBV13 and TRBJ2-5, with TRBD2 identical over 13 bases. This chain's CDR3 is CASSWTSGGRYQETQYF. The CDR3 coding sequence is TGTGCCAGCAGCTGGACTAGCGGGGGCCGGTACCAAGAGACCCAGTACTTC.